Following are 15 T cell receptor beta chains from one sample sequenced in a study of blood T cell repertoires in COVID-19. The method was immunoSEQ multiplex PCR; TCRdb's version includes in-frame clones alone and lacks a portion of them. The data show more than 250,000 clones, 85% to 90% seen once. Material for sequencing was peripheral blood. These receptors were collected from a man between 18 and 35 years old with active or convalescent COVID-19.

The chain uses TRBV30 and TRBJ2-7, with D perhaps TRBD1 (6 bases). CDR3 length: 12 residues. V was shortened by 1 base and J by 4 bases, with 8 bases between the two germline ends. CDR1 is GTSNPN, CDR2 SVGIG, per germline (reference sequence). In DNA form, the CDR3 reads TGTGCCTGGAGTGGGGGGCCATACGAGCAGTACTTC. Translation gives CAWSGGPYEQYF.

The chain links TRBV25-1 to TRBJ2-1; 10 nucleotides line up with TRBD2. CDR3 length: 13 amino acids. From germline, CDR1 is MGHDK and CDR2 SYGVNS. After removal of 4 bases from V and 12 bases from J, the junction contained 6 bases not matched to a gene. This CDR3 reads CASSGTSGPVQFF. The CDR3 nucleotides read TGTGCCAGCAGTGGGACTAGCGGTCCGGTGCAGTTCTTC.

This chain connects TRBV5-1 to TRBJ2-5, with 10 bases lining up with TRBD2. After removal of 2 bases from V and 2 bases from J, the junction contained 0 bases not matched to a gene. The CDR3 length is 14 residues. Germline values: CDR1 SGHRS, CDR2 YFSETQ. Here the CDR3 DNA reads TGCGCCAGCAGCTTACTAGCGGGACAAGAGACCCAGTACTTC. It translates to CASSLLAGQETQYF.

V is TRBV4-3 and J is TRBJ2-2; possibly TRBD2 for D (6 bases). The CDR3 contains 16 residues. CDR1 and CDR2 (germline): LGHNA, YSLEER. Trimming took 0 bases from V and 4 from J, leaving 12 bases between them. The CDR3 is CASSQDGLAPTGELFF. As DNA, the CDR3 is TGCGCCAGCAGCCAAGATGGGCTAGCGCCCACCGGGGAGCTGTTTTTT.

V gene TRBV19 combines with J gene TRBJ2-5; TRBD2 agrees at 8 bases. With 6 bases clipped from V and 5 bases from J, the junction kept 8 bases outside the gene matches. CDR1 and CDR2 (germline): LNHDA, SQIVND (reference sequence). The CDR3 runs to 14 residues. CDR3 bases: TGTGCCAGTAGGGGAGCGGGAGTATGGGAGACCCAGTACTTC. This gives the protein CASRGAGVWETQYF.

The genes are TRBV24-1 and TRBJ1-1; 7 bases fit TRBD1. Trimming at V came to 6 bases and at J to 9 bases, leaving 6 bases not matched to a gene. The germline V gene encodes CDR1 KGHDR and CDR2 SFDVKD. The CDR3 runs 12 residues. CDR3 loop: CATSPGGQKAFF. The DNA for the CDR3 is TGTGCCACCAGTCCAGGGGGACAGAAAGCTTTCTTT.

The rearrangement links TRBV9 to TRBJ2-5; D uncertain. CDR1 SGDLS and CDR2 YYNGEE come from the germline V gene. The CDR3 is made up of 14 amino acids. Trimming pared 3 bases from V and 0 bases from J, leaving 9 bases between. The DNA of the CDR3 is TGTGCCAGCAGCGCTCAGGCGTACCAAGAGACCCAGTACTTC. Translation gives CASSAQAYQETQYF.

This clone was observed a few times. The chain links TRBV11-2 to TRBJ1-1, with D possibly matching TRBD1 (6 bases). Germline loops: CDR1 SGHAT, CDR2 FQNNGV. With 2 bases removed from V and 8 bases from J, the gap between germline ends came to 15 bases. This CDR3 has 14 residues. CDR3 amino acids: CASSLLYGTQEAFF. CDR3 bases: TGTGCCAGCAGCTTATTGTACGGGACACAAGAAGCTTTCTTT. Supplemented by reference TRBV11-2 and TRBJ1-1, the full variable domain reads EAGVAQSPRYKIIEKRQSVAFWCNPISGHATLYWYQQILGQGPKLLIQFQNNGVVDDSQLPKDRFSAERLKGVDSTLKIQPAKLEDSAVYLCASSLLYGTQEAFFGQGTRLTVV.

This clone was detected once. The chain joins TRBV6-5 to TRBJ2-1; 13 positions match TRBD2. Germline trimming cut 6 bases from V and 9 bases from J; bases unmatched to any gene: 5. The CDR3 loop spans 14 amino acids. Germline-derived CDR1 and CDR2 are MNHEY and SVGAGI. The CDR3 DNA is TGTGCCAGCAGACCGGGACTAGCGGGATCTGAGCAGTTCTTC. Amino acids: CASRPGLAGSEQFF.

The gene calls are TRBV10-3 and TRBJ1-2; 8 nucleotides agree with TRBD1. The CDR3 spans 13 residues. Looked up from germline, CDR1 is ENHRY and CDR2 is SYGVKD. Unmatched junction bases numbered 8, after V lost 6 bases and J lost 8 bases. The CDR3 coding sequence is TGTGCCATCAGGGGGGACAGGTCCGGCGGCTACACCTTC. It codes for CAIRGDRSGGYTF.

This clone was found a few times. The gene calls are TRBV9 and TRBJ2-2; D call uncertain. Germline V gives CDR1 SGDLS, CDR2 YYNGEE. The CDR3 contains 14 residues. Between the trimmed V and J ends, which lost 1 base and 4 bases, there was a span of 8 bases. The CDR3 nucleotides are TGTGCCAGCAGCGTACAACAGTCCACCGGGGAGCTGTTTTTT. Its protein is CASSVQQSTGELFF.

The V gene is TRBV10-3, the J gene TRBJ1-1, with D unresolved. There are 13 residues in the CDR3. V was shortened by 5 bases and J by 2 bases, with 9 bases between the two germline ends. Per the germline V gene, CDR1 is ENHRY and CDR2 is SYGVKD. The DNA for the CDR3 is TGTGCCATCAGTCCCGACACTAACACTGAAGCTTTCTTT. It encodes CAISPDTNTEAFF.

Only a few counts were recorded for this clone. V gene TRBV30 combines with J gene TRBJ1-6; tentative D call: TRBD1 (6 bases). The CDR3 consists of 12 residues. V was cut by 7 bases and J by 4 bases, with 8 bases left in between. Germline V CDR1 and CDR2: GTSNPN, SVGIG (reference sequence). The DNA of the CDR3 is TGTGCCTCAGGACAGTATAATTCACCCCTCCACTTT. The encoded protein is CASGQYNSPLHF.

This clone has only one observation. The chain recombines TRBV5-1 with TRBJ2-2; TRBD2 matches at 9 bases. V was clipped by 4 bases and J by 5 bases; unmatched bases: 6. This CDR3 has 15 amino acids. Germline loops: CDR1 SGHRS, CDR2 YFSETQ. The CDR3 DNA follows: TGCGCCAGCAGCGCCGGACTAGCGAGGACCGGGGAGCTGTTTTTT. Protein: CASSAGLARTGELFF.

This clone was counted between two and nine times. The rearrangement uses TRBV5-1 and TRBJ2-6; D possibly corresponds to TRBD2 (6 bases). CDR3 size: 18 residues. Germline V gene lookup returns CDR1 SGHRS and CDR2 YFSETQ. V lost 2 bases and J 2 bases, leaving 17 bases between the germline ends. In nucleotides, the CDR3 is TGCGCCAGCAGCTTCCATACCGGGGGTTCCGCTGGGGCCAACGTCCTGACTTTC. This gives the protein CASSFHTGGSAGANVLTF.